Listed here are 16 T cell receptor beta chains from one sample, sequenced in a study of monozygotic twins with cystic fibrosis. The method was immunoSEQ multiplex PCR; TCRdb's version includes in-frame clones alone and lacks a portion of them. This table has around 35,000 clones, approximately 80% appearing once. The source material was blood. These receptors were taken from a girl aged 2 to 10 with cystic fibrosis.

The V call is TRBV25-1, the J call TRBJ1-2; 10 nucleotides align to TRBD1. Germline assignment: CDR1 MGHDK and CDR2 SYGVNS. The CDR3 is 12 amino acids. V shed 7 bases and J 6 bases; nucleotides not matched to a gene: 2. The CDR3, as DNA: TGTGCCAGCATGGGACAGGGGAATGGCTACACCTTC. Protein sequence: CASMGQGNGYTF.

CDR3 in DNA: TGTGCCAGCAGCGTAGGGTCGACGGGGAGCTCTGGAAACACCATATATTTT. This codes for CASSVGSTGSSGNTIYF. The V gene is TRBV9, the J gene TRBJ1-3; D gene unclear. V was clipped by 0 bases and J by 0 bases, with 13 bases between them. The germline V gene has CDR1 SGDLS and CDR2 YYNGEE. This CDR3 is built from 17 residues.

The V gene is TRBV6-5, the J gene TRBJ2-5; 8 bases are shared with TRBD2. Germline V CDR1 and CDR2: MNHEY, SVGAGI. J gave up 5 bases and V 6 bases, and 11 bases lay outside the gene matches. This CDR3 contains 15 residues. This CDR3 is CASSSPRGGLETQYF. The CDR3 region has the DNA TGTGCCAGCAGCTCCCCCCGGGGGGGGCTGGAGACCCAGTACTTC.

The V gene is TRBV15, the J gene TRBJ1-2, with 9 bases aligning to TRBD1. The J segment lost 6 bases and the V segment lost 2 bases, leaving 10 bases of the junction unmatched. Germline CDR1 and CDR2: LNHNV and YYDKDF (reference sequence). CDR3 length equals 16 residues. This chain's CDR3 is CATSRTGQGVEDGYTF. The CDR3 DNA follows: TGTGCCACCAGCAGAACGGGACAGGGTGTAGAAGATGGCTACACCTTC.

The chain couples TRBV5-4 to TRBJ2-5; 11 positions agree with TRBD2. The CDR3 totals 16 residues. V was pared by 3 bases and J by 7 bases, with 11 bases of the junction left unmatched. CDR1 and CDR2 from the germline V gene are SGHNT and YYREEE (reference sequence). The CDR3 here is CASSSRLAGHSRTQYF. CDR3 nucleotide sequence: TGTGCCAGCAGCTCTCGACTAGCGGGGCACAGTAGGACCCAGTACTTC.

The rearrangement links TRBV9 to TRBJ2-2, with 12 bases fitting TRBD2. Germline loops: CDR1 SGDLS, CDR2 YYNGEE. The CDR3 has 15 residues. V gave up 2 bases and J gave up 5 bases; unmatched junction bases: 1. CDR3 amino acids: CASSVTSGGTGELFF. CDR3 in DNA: TGTGCCAGCAGCGTCACTAGCGGGGGGACCGGGGAGCTGTTTTTT.

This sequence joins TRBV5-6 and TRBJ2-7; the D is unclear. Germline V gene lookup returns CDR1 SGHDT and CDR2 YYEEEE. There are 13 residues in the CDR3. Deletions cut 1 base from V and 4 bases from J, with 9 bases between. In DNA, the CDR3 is TGTGCCAGCAGCTTGTTATCCCGATACGAGCAGTACTTC. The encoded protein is CASSLLSRYEQYF. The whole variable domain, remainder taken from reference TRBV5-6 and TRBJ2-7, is DAGVTQSPTHLIKTRGQQVTLRCSPKSGHDTVSWYQQALGQGPQFIFQYYEEEERQRGNFPDRFSGHQFPNYSSELNVNALLLGDSALYLCASSLLSRYEQYFGPGTRLTVT.

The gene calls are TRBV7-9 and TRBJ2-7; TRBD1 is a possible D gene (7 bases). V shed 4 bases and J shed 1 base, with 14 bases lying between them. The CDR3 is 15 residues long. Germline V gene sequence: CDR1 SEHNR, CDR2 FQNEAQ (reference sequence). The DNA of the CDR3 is TGTGCCAGCAGCTCTACGACAGGGAGGTCCTACGAGCAGTACTTC. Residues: CASSSTTGRSYEQYF.

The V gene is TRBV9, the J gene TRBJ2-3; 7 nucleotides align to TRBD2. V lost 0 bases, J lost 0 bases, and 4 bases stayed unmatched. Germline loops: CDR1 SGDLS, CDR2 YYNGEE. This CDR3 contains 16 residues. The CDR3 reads CASSVVGRGSTDTQYF. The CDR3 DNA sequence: TGTGCCAGCAGCGTAGTCGGGCGGGGGAGCACAGATACGCAGTATTTT. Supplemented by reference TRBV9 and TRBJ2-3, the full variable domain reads DSGVTQTPKHLITATGQRVTLRCSPRSGDLSVYWYQQSLDQGLQFLIQYYNGEERAKGNILERFSAQQFPDLHSELNLSSLELGDSALYFCASSVVGRGSTDTQYFGPGTRLTVL.

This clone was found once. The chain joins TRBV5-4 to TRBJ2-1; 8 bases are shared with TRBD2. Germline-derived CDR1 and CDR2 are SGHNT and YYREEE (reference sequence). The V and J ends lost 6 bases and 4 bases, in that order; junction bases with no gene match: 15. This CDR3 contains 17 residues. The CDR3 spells CASTLGVKRGTYNEQFF. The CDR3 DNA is TGTGCCAGCACCCTCGGGGTAAAGCGGGGGACATACAATGAGCAGTTCTTC.

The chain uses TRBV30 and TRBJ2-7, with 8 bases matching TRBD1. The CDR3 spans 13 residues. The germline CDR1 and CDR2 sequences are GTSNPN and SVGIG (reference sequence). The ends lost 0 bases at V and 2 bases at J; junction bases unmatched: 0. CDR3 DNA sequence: TGTGCCTGGAGTGTACAGGGGGCCTACGAGCAGTACTTC. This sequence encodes CAWSVQGAYEQYF. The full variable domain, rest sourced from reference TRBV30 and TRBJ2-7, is SQTIHQWPATLVQPVGSPLSLECTVEGTSNPNLYWYRQAAGRGLQLLFYSVGIGQISSEVPQNLSASRPQDRQFILSSKKLLLSDSGFYLCAWSVQGAYEQYFGPGTRLTVT.

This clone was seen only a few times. The CDR3 reads CASSFDGLAGYEQFF. CDR3 in DNA: TGTGCCAGCAGCTTCGACGGACTAGCGGGGTATGAGCAGTTCTTC. V is TRBV7-3 and J is TRBJ2-1, with 12 positions matching TRBD2. CDR3 size: 15 residues. J gave up 8 bases and V 3 bases, and 5 bases lay outside the gene matches. Germline-derived CDR1 and CDR2 are SGHTA and FQGTGA.

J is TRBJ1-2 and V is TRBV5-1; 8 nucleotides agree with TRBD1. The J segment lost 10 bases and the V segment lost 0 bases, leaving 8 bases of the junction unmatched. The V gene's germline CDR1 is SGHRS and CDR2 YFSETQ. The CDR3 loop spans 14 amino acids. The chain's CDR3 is CASSLGTGIRDYTF. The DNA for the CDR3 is TGCGCCAGCAGCTTGGGGACAGGGATAAGGGACTACACCTTC.

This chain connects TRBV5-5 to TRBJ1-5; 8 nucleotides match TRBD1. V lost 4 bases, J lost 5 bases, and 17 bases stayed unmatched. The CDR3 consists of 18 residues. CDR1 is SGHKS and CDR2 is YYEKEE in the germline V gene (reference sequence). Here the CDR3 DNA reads TGTGCCAGCAGCCGAACCGGGACAGGTCTAGGGGCTTATCAGCCCCAGCATTTT. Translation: CASSRTGTGLGAYQPQHF.

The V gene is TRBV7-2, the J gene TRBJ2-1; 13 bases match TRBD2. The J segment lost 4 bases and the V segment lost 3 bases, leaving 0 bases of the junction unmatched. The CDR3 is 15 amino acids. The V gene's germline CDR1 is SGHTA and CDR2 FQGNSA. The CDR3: CASSLTSGGYNEQFF. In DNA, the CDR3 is TGTGCCAGCAGCTTGACTAGCGGGGGGTACAATGAGCAGTTCTTC.

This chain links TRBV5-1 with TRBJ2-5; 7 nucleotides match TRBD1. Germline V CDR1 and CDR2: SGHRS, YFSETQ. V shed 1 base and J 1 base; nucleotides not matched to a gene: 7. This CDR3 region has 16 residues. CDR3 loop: CASSLLPGTVQETQYF. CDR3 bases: TGCGCCAGCAGCTTGCTCCCCGGGACAGTCCAAGAGACCCAGTACTTC.